This is a list of T cell receptor beta chains from one sample in a study of blood T cell repertoires in COVID-19. Using immunoSEQ multiplex PCR, the repertoire was profiled, and TCRdb retains in-frame clones only, with some absent. Of around 150,000 clones in the sample, around 85% were seen once. Sequenced: peripheral blood. These receptors all stem from a human donor with acute or convalescent COVID-19. The donor label of this sample is uncertain. Each CDR3 is given with its conserved first and last residue. The D gene is left open where the match is weak. Expanded clones get a size class; other rows say once, few or many, or leave the size out.

CDR3 protein,CDR3 DNA,D gene,clone size,V gene,J gene
CSASGVYEQYF,TGCAGTGCTAGCGGGGTTTACGAGCAGTACTTC,NA,NA,TRBV20-1,TRBJ2-7
CASSQHRGTNEKLFF,TGCGCCAGCAGCCAACACAGAGGGACTAATGAAAAACTGTTTTTT,NA,NA,TRBV4-3,TRBJ1-4
CASSLRENTEAFF,TGTGCCAGCAGTTTGAGAGAGAACACTGAAGCTTTCTTT,NA,NA,TRBV12-3/TRBV12-4,TRBJ1-1
CASSPQVGASYGYTF,TGTGCCAGTAGTCCCCAGGTGGGCGCTTCCTATGGCTACACCTTC,NA,NA,TRBV19,TRBJ1-2
CASSPRSSGVEKLFF,TGTGCCAGCTCACCACGGAGCTCAGGGGTGGAAAAACTGTTTTTT,NA,once,TRBV18,TRBJ1-4
CASSQPRQGLNTEAFF,TGTGCCAGCAGCCAACCAAGACAGGGTTTGAACACTGAAGCTTTCTTT,TRBD1,NA,TRBV4-2,TRBJ1-1
CASSLVGGVNTEAFF,TGTGCCAGCAGCTTGGTGGGGGGGGTGAACACTGAAGCTTTCTTT,NA,NA,TRBV5-4,TRBJ1-1
CASSQMTGFNQPQHF,TGCGCCAGCAGCCAGATGACAGGCTTTAATCAGCCCCAGCATTTT,NA,few,TRBV4-1,TRBJ1-5
CASSYGTVGYGYTF,TGTGCCAGCAGTTACGGAACAGTAGGCTATGGCTACACCTTC,NA,many,TRBV6-5,TRBJ1-2
CASSEVGATTEAFF,TGTGCCAGCAGTGAAGTGGGGGCGACAACTGAAGCTTTCTTT,NA,NA,TRBV6-1,TRBJ1-1
CASSHDRIYGYTF,TGTGCCAGCTCACACGACAGGATCTATGGCTACACCTTC,NA,NA,TRBV18,TRBJ1-2
CASSPSGGRAKNIQYF,TGTGCCAGCAGCCCCTCCGGGGGGAGAGCCAAAAACATTCAGTACTTC,TRBD2,once,TRBV7-2,TRBJ2-4
CASSVAREGEKLFF,TGTGCCAGCAGCGTAGCTAGGGAGGGTGAAAAACTGTTTTTT,NA,once,TRBV9,TRBJ1-4
CASTRTGDNSPLHF,TGCGCCAGCACCCGGACAGGGGATAATTCACCCCTCCACTTT,TRBD1,NA,TRBV5-1,TRBJ1-6
CAWSVLGINQPQHF,TGTGCCTGGAGTGTACTTGGTATCAATCAGCCCCAGCATTTT,NA,few,TRBV30,TRBJ1-5
CASSQGGGSLLYEQYF,TGTGCCAGCAGCCAAGGGGGCGGGAGCCTCCTCTACGAGCAGTACTTC,TRBD2,NA,TRBV3-1/TRBV3-2,TRBJ2-7
CASSLVGAGTDTQYF,TGTGCCAGCAGTTTGGTGGGGGCCGGCACAGATACGCAGTATTTT,NA,NA,TRBV28,TRBJ2-3
CASSDWGLAKNIQYF,TGTGCCAGCAGTGATTGGGGACTAGCCAAAAACATTCAGTACTTC,NA,once,TRBV2,TRBJ2-4
CASSYAGRNQPQHF,TGTGCCAGTAGTTATGCGGGCCGCAATCAGCCCCAGCATTTT,NA,NA,TRBV19,TRBJ1-5
CASSVVAGLGEQYF,TGTGCCAGCAGCGTAGTCGCAGGGCTAGGGGAGCAGTACTTC,NA,NA,TRBV9,TRBJ2-7
CASSFRAGWETQYF,TGTGCCAGCAGCTTCCGCGCGGGGTGGGAGACCCAGTACTTC,NA,NA,TRBV7-2,TRBJ2-5
CASSFRGGGPYEQYF,TGTGCCAGCAGTTTCAGAGGCGGGGGCCCCTACGAGCAGTACTTC,NA,NA,TRBV27,TRBJ2-7